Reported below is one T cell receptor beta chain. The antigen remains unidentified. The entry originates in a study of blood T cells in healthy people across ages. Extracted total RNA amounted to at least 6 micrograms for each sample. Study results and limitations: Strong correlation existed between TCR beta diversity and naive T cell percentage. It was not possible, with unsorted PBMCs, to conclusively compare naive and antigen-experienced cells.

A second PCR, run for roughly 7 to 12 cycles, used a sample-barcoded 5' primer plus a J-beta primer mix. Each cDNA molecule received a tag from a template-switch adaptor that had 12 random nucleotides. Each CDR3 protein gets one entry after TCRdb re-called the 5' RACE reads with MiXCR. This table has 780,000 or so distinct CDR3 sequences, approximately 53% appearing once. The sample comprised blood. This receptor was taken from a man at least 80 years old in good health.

The CDR3 nucleotides read TGTGCCAGCAGCCAAGGGACGGTCAAAGAGACCCAGTACTTC. It yields the protein CASSQGTVKETQYF. The V call is TRBV7-6, the J call TRBJ2-5; D may match TRBD1 or TRBD2 (5 bases each). Germline V gene lookup returns CDR1 SGHVS and CDR2 FNYEAQ. This CDR3 contains 14 residues. V dropped 5 bases and J dropped 3 bases, with 13 bases sitting between them.